These T cell receptor beta chains were read from a single sample in a study of blood T cell repertoires in COVID-19. Using immunoSEQ multiplex PCR, the repertoire was profiled, and TCRdb retains in-frame clones only, with some absent. The sample contains approximately 210,000 clones, 83% of which appear only once. The sample taken for sequencing was peripheral blood. The source is a woman in her thirties or forties with active or convalescent COVID-19. Both conserved end residues are part of each CDR3. A D gene is named only where the DNA matches it firmly. Size values are once, few and many counts, or a class for expanded clones, and some rows have none.

J,V,size,D,CDR3,DNA
TRBJ2-7,TRBV30,-,-,CAWSGQGGEQYF,TGTGCCTGGAGTGGGCAGGGCGGAGAGCAGTACTTC
TRBJ2-4,TRBV11-2,-,-,CASSLDRGSPETLKNIQYF,TGTGCCAGCAGCTTAGATCGAGGCAGTCCCGAAACCTTAAAAAACATTCAGTACTTC
TRBJ2-5,TRBV3-1/TRBV3-2,-,TRBD2,CASSRSTSGGPQETQYF,TGTGCCAGCAGCCGATCGACTAGCGGGGGGCCCCAAGAGACCCAGTACTTC
TRBJ2-1,TRBV20-1,-,TRBD2,CSANEGTSAYNEQFF,TGCAGTGCTAATGAAGGGACTAGCGCCTACAATGAGCAGTTCTTC
TRBJ2-7,TRBV7-6,-,TRBD1,CASSSPHRGSYEQYF,TGTGCCAGCAGCTCGCCCCACAGGGGATCCTACGAGCAGTACTTC
TRBJ2-1,TRBV29-1,-,-,CSVEGDLSPGVKFDEQFF,TGCAGCGTTGAAGGGGACCTTTCCCCAGGGGTTAAGTTCGATGAGCAGTTCTTC
TRBJ1-2,TRBV9,-,-,CASSALAGAVVHGYTF,TGTGCCAGCAGCGCCCTCGCGGGGGCGGTTGTCCATGGCTACACCTTC
TRBJ1-2,TRBV18,-,-,CASSPQGRTSDYGYTF,TGTGCCAGCTCACCACAGGGGAGGACCTCCGACTATGGCTACACCTTC
TRBJ2-6,TRBV19,-,-,CASSILLASGANVLTF,TGTGCCAGTAGTATCCTACTAGCATCTGGGGCCAACGTCCTGACTTTC
TRBJ1-1,TRBV19,-,-,CASSPGVGTEAFF,TGTGCCAGTAGTCCAGGGGTGGGCACTGAAGCTTTCTTT
TRBJ2-1,TRBV7-9,-,TRBD2,CASSFHIGGDNEQFF,TGTGCCAGCAGCTTTCATATTGGGGGGGACAATGAGCAGTTCTTC
TRBJ2-7,TRBV2,-,-,CASGGYYEQYF,TGTGCCAGCGGGGGGTACTACGAGCAGTACTTC
TRBJ1-4,TRBV5-1,-,-,CASSPARADEKLFF,TGCGCCAGCAGCCCCGCCAGGGCCGATGAAAAACTGTTTTTT
TRBJ2-4,TRBV24-1,-,-,CATSDPSPGAEAKNIQYF,TGTGCCACCAGTGACCCCTCACCAGGGGCTGAAGCCAAAAACATTCAGTACTTC
TRBJ2-7,TRBV12-5,many,-,CASGLSVSSYEQYF,TGTGCTAGTGGTTTGTCCGTCAGCTCCTACGAGCAGTACTTC
TRBJ2-1,TRBV6-2/TRBV6-3,-,-,CASSPDGSDEQFF,TGTGCCAGCAGTCCCGACGGAAGCGATGAGCAGTTCTTC
TRBJ2-7,TRBV19,-,TRBD1,CASSMGTGGYEQYF,TGTGCCAGTAGTATGGGGACAGGGGGCTACGAGCAGTACTTC
TRBJ2-7,TRBV5-4,once,TRBD2,CASSLGLAGGPGEQYF,TGTGCCAGCAGCTTGGGGCTAGCGGGAGGGCCGGGCGAGCAGTACTTC
TRBJ2-7,TRBV24-1,-,-,CATSADSYEQYF,TGTGCCACCAGTGCCGACAGCTACGAGCAGTACTTC
TRBJ2-1,TRBV7-9,-,TRBD1,CASRSDRRNEQFF,TGTGCCAGCAGGTCGGACAGGAGGAATGAGCAGTTCTTC
TRBJ2-7,TRBV6-6,-,TRBD2,CASGPTGTSGYEQYF,TGTGCCAGCGGCCCCACCGGGACTAGCGGCTACGAGCAGTACTTC
TRBJ2-7,TRBV3-1/TRBV3-2,few,TRBD1,CASSQETGVKSEQYF,TGTGCCAGCAGCCAAGAAACAGGGGTAAAGAGCGAGCAGTACTTC
TRBJ1-5,TRBV28,few,TRBD1,CASRDRVGNQPQHF,TGTGCCAGCAGGGACAGGGTGGGCAATCAGCCCCAGCATTTT
TRBJ1-2,TRBV11-2,-,-,CASSSNQGPWGGYTF,TGTGCCAGCAGCTCGAATCAGGGGCCGTGGGGTGGCTACACCTTC
TRBJ2-1,TRBV25-1,-,TRBD2,CASSEGLAGLFSYNEQFF,TGTGCCAGCAGTGAAGGCCTAGCGGGGCTCTTCTCCTACAATGAGCAGTTCTTC
TRBJ2-7,TRBV7-2,few,-,CASSLEAGRFHEQYF,TGTGCCAGCAGCTTAGAAGCAGGGCGGTTCCACGAGCAGTACTTC
TRBJ2-7,TRBV6-6,once,TRBD1,CASSLGQGVHEQYF,TGTGCCAGCAGCTTGGGACAGGGGGTCCACGAGCAGTACTTC
TRBJ1-1,TRBV24-1,-,TRBD1,CATSERGTGEWDTEAFF,TGTGCCACCAGTGAACGAGGGACAGGGGAGTGGGACACTGAAGCTTTCTTT
TRBJ2-7,TRBV7-9,-,TRBD1,CASSETGGRFYEQYF,TGTGCCAGCAGCGAAACAGGGGGCAGGTTTTACGAGCAGTACTTC
TRBJ2-1,TRBV7-2,-,TRBD2,CASSPHASGSYEQFF,TGTGCCAGCAGCCCCCATGCGAGCGGGAGCTATGAGCAGTTCTTC
TRBJ2-2,TRBV27,-,-,CASSPRYGSNTGELFF,TGTGCCAGCAGTCCCCGTTACGGTTCGAACACCGGGGAGCTGTTTTTT
TRBJ1-5,TRBV6-5,-,-,CASSSDTRGEPQHF,TGTGCCAGCAGTTCCGACACCCGCGGGGAGCCCCAGCATTTT
TRBJ2-1,TRBV30,-,TRBD2,CAWSVPKSSGRGLTYNEQFF,TGTGCCTGGAGTGTCCCTAAGTCTAGCGGGAGAGGCTTGACCTACAATGAGCAGTTCTTC
TRBJ1-4,TRBV5-1,-,-,CASSLRGDPGEKLFF,TGCGCCAGCAGCTTGCGGGGGGATCCCGGCGAAAAACTGTTTTTT
TRBJ2-7,TRBV20-1,-,-,CSARGFEEQYF,TGCAGTGCTAGAGGGTTTGAGGAGCAGTACTTC
TRBJ1-2,TRBV14,-,TRBD1,CASSLGQGDGYTF,TGTGCCAGCAGCCTTGGACAGGGAGATGGCTACACCTTC
TRBJ1-2,TRBV28,-,TRBD1,CASSLYRGLVYGYTF,TGTGCCAGCAGTTTATACAGGGGGCTGGTGTATGGCTACACCTTC
TRBJ2-3,TRBV10-3,many,-,CAITDDSTQYF,TGTGCCATCACTGATGACAGTACGCAGTATTTT
TRBJ1-2,TRBV6-6,-,TRBD1,CASSYSKDREDGYTF,TGTGCCAGCAGTTACTCGAAGGACAGGGAGGATGGCTACACCTTC
TRBJ2-2,TRBV19,-,TRBD2,CASSMDGLAGDTGELFF,TGTGCCAGTAGTATGGATGGACTAGCGGGAGACACCGGGGAGCTGTTTTTT
TRBJ1-2,TRBV5-5,-,-,CASSPTGTGNYGYTF,TGTGCCAGCAGCCCTACAGGGACGGGTAATTATGGCTACACCTTC
TRBJ1-2,TRBV9,-,TRBD1,CASSRSTGSYGYTF,TGTGCCAGCAGCCGATCGACAGGGTCCTATGGCTACACCTTC
TRBJ2-4,TRBV4-1,-,-,CASSQDAGLAKNIQYF,TGCGCCAGCAGCCAAGATGCAGGATTAGCCAAAAACATTCAGTACTTC
TRBJ2-3,TRBV11-2,-,-,CASSPRWGLQDTQYF,TGTGCCAGCAGCCCAAGGTGGGGGCTGCAAGATACGCAGTATTTT
TRBJ2-1,TRBV4-1,-,TRBD2,CASSQPTSGRWHEQFF,TGCGCCAGCAGCCAACCGACTAGCGGGAGATGGCATGAGCAGTTCTTC
TRBJ1-1,TRBV7-3,-,-,CASSRSHRETEAFF,TGTGCCAGCAGCCGCTCACACAGGGAAACTGAAGCTTTCTTT
TRBJ2-5,TRBV4-2,-,TRBD2,CASSQDGRGAPQETQYF,TGTGCCAGCAGCCAAGACGGGCGGGGGGCCCCTCAAGAGACCCAGTACTTC
TRBJ2-5,TRBV9,-,-,CASSVHGNQETQYF,TGTGCCAGCAGCGTACATGGCAACCAAGAGACCCAGTACTTC
TRBJ1-2,TRBV12-3/TRBV12-4,-,-,CASSQDINYGYTF,TGTGCCAGCAGTCAGGACATTAACTATGGCTACACCTTC